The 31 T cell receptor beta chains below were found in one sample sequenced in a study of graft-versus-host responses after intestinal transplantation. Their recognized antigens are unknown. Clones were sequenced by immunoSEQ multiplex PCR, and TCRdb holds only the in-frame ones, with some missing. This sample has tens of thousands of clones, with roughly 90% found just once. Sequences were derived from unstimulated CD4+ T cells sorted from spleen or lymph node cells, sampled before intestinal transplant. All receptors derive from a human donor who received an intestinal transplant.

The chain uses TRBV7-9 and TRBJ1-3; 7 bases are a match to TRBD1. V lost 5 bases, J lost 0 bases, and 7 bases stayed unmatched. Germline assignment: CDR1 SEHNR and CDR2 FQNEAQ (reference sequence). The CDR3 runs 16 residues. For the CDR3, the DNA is TGTGCCAGCAGCCCTAGACAGGGCAGCTCTGGAAACACCATATATTTT. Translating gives CASSPRQGSSGNTIYF.

The CDR3 is CASTRTSGETQYF. CDR3 sequence (DNA): TGTGCCAGCACCAGGACTAGCGGGGAGACCCAGTACTTC. This rearrangement joins TRBV2 to TRBJ2-5, with 11 bases identical to TRBD2. Trimming cost V 7 bases and J 5 bases; bases outside gene matches: 3. Germline V gene lookup returns CDR1 SNHLY and CDR2 FYNNEI. The CDR3 is 13 amino acids.

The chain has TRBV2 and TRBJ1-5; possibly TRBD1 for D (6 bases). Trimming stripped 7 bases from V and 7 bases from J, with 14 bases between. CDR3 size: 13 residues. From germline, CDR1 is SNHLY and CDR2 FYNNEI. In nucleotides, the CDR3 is TGTGCCAGCACCCCGGGGGGGGGCCAGCCCCAGCATTTT. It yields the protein CASTPGGGQPQHF.

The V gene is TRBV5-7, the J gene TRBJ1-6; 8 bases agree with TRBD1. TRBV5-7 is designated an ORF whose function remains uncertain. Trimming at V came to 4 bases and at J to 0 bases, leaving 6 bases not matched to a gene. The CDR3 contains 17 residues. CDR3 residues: CASSLRQGSSYNSPLHF. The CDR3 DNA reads TGTGCCAGCAGCCTAAGACAGGGGAGCTCCTATAATTCACCCCTCCACTTT.

The CDR3 loop reads CASSAQTATNEKLFF. CDR3 DNA sequence: TGTGCCAGCAGCGCCCAGACAGCAACTAATGAAAAACTGTTTTTT. V is TRBV7-2 and J is TRBJ1-4; possibly TRBD1 for D (5 bases). Germline CDR1 SGHTA, CDR2 FQGNSA. V was pared by 5 bases and J by 0 bases, with 10 bases between. This CDR3 is 15 amino acids long.

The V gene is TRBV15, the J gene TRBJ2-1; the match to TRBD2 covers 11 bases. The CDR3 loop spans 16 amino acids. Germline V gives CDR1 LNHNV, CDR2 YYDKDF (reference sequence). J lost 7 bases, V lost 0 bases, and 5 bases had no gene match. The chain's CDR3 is CATSREASGGWNEQFF. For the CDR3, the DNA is TGTGCCACCAGCAGAGAGGCTAGCGGGGGGTGGAATGAGCAGTTCTTC.

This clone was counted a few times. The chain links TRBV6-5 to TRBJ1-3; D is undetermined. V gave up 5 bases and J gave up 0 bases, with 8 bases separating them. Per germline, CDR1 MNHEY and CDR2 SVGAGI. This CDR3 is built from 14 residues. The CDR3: CASSPEHSGNTIYF. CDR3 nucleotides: TGTGCCAGCAGTCCCGAACACTCTGGAAACACCATATATTTT.

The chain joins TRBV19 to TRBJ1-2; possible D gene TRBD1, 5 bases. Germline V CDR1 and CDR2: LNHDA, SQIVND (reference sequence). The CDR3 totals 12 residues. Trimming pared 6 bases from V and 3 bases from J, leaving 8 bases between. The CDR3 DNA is TGTGCCAGTAGGGACACTCACTATGGCTACACCTTC. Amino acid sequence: CASRDTHYGYTF. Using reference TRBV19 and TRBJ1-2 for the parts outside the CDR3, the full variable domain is DGGITQSPKYLFRKEGQNVTLSCEQNLNHDAMYWYRQDPGQGLRLIYYSQIVNDFQKGDIAEGYSVSREKKESFPLTVTSAQKNPTAFYLCASRDTHYGYTFGSGTRLTVV.

The CDR3 bases are TGTGCCAGCAGCTTTCTAGTGGGGGGGGGATCTGGGGAGCAGTACTTC. Translating it yields CASSFLVGGGSGEQYF. This rearrangement joins TRBV7-9 to TRBJ2-7; 7 bases fit TRBD2. The CDR3 is 16 amino acids. From germline, CDR1 is SEHNR and CDR2 FQNEAQ (reference sequence). Trimming cost V 3 bases and J 7 bases; bases outside gene matches: 15.

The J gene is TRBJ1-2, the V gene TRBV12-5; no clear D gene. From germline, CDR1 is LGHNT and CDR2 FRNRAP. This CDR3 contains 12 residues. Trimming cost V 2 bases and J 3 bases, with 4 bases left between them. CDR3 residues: CASGLRYYGYTF. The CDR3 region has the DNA TGTGCTAGTGGTTTGCGGTACTATGGCTACACCTTC.

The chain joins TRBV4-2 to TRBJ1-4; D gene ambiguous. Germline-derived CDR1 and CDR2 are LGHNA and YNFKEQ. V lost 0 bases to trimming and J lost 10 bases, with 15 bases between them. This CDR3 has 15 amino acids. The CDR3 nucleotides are TGTGCCAGCAGCCAAGACTCGAGGCAGGAGGGAAAACTGTTTTTT. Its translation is CASSQDSRQEGKLFF.

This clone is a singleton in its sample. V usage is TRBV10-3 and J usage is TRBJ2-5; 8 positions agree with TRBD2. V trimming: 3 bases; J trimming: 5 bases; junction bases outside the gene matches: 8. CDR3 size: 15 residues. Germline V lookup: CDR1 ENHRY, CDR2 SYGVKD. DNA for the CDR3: TGTGCCATCAGTGACGTAGCGGGGTCAGGGGAGACCCAGTACTTC. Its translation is CAISDVAGSGETQYF.

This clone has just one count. The CDR3 loop reads CASSFGENTDTQYF. DNA for the CDR3: TGCGCCAGCAGCTTCGGGGAAAACACAGATACGCAGTATTTT. V is TRBV5-1 and J is TRBJ2-3; D is possibly TRBD2 (5 bases). The CDR3 is 14 residues long. Trimming took 2 bases from V and 2 from J, leaving 9 bases between them. Germline CDR1 reads SGHRS; CDR2 reads YFSETQ.

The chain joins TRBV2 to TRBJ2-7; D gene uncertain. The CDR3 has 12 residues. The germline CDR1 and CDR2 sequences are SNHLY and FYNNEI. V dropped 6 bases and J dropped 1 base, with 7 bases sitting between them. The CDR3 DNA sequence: TGTGCCAGCAGCCCCGGGTCCTACGAGCAGTACTTC. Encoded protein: CASSPGSYEQYF.

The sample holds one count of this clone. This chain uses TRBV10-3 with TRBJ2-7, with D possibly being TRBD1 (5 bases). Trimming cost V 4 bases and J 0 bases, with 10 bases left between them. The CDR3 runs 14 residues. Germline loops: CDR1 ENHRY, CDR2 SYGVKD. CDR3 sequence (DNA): TGTGCCATCAGTGGGACGGACACCTCCTACGAGCAGTACTTC. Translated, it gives CAISGTDTSYEQYF.

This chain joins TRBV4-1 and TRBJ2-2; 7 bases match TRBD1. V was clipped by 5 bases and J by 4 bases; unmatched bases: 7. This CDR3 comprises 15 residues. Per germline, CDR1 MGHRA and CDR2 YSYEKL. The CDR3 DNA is TGCGCCAGCAGCTACGGGACAGACGGCACCGGGGAGCTGTTTTTT. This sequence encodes CASSYGTDGTGELFF.

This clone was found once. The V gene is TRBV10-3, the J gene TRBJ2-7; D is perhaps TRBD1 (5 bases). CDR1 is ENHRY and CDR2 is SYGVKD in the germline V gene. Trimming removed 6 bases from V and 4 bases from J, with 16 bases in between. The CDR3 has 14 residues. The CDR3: CAIRKTTDSYEQYF. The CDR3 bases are TGTGCCATCAGAAAAACAACAGACAGTTACGAGCAGTACTTC.

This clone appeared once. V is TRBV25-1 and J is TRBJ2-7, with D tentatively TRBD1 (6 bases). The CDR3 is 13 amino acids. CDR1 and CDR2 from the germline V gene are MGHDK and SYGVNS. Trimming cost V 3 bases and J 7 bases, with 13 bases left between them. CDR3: CASSDPDSREQYF. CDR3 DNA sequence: TGTGCCAGCAGTGACCCGGACAGTCGGGAGCAGTACTTC.

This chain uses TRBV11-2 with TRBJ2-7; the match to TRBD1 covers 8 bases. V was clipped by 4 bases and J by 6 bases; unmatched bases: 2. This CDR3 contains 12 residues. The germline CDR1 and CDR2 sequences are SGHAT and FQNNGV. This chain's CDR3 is CASSSRGREQYF. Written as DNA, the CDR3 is TGTGCCAGCAGCTCCAGGGGGCGCGAGCAGTACTTC.

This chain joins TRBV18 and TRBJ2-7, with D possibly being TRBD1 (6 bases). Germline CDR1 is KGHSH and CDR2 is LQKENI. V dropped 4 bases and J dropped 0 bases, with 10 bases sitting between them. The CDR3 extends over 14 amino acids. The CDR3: CASSLGTSSYEQYF. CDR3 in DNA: TGTGCCAGCTCACTAGGGACAAGCTCCTACGAGCAGTACTTC.

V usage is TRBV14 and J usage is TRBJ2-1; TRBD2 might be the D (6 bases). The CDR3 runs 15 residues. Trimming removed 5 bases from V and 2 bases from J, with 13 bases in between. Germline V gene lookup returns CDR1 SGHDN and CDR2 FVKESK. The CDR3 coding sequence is TGTGCCAGCAGCATTCCCGGGGGAGCCTACAATGAGCAGTTCTTC. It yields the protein CASSIPGGAYNEQFF.

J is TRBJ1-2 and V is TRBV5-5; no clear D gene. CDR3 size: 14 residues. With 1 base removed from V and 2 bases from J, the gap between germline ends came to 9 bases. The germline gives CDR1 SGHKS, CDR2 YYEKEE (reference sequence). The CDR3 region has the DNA TGTGCCAGCAGCTTGATGCGAGGGAACTATGGCTACACCTTC. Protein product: CASSLMRGNYGYTF.

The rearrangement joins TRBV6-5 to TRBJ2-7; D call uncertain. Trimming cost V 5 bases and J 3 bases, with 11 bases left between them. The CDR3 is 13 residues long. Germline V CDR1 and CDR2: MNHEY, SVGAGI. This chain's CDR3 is CASSRHNNYEQYF. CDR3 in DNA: TGTGCCAGCAGTCGACACAACAACTACGAGCAGTACTTC.

The CDR3 protein is CASSRVGTTDTQYF. The CDR3 DNA is TGTGCCAGCAGTAGGGTTGGGACTACAGATACGCAGTATTTT. This chain connects TRBV6-1 to TRBJ2-3; D is possibly TRBD2 (6 bases). CDR1 is MNHNS and CDR2 is SASEGT in the germline V gene. Between the trimmed V and J ends, which lost 5 bases and 3 bases, there was a span of 12 bases. CDR3 length equals 14 residues.

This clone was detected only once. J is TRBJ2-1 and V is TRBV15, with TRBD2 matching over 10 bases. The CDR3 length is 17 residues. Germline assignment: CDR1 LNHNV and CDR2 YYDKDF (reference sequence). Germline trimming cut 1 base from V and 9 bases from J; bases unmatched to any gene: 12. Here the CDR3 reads CATSRATMSGGASEQFF. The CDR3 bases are TGTGCCACCAGCAGAGCGACAATGAGCGGGGGGGCCAGTGAGCAGTTCTTC.

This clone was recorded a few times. The CDR3 sequence: CASSAPLGQNNSPLHF. The CDR3 DNA is TGCGCCAGCAGCGCCCCTCTGGGACAGAATAATTCACCCCTCCACTTT. The rearrangement uses TRBV5-1 and TRBJ1-6; TRBD1 matches at 7 bases. V lost 4 bases to trimming and J lost 5 bases; unmatched junction nucleotides: 9. The length of the CDR3 is 16 residues. The germline V gene encodes CDR1 SGHRS and CDR2 YFSETQ.

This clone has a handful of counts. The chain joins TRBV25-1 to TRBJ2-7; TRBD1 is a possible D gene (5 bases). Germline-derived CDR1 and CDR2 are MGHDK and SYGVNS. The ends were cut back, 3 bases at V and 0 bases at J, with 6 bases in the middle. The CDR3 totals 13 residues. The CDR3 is CASSETVSYEQYF. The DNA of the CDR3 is TGTGCCAGCAGTGAGACAGTCTCCTACGAGCAGTACTTC.

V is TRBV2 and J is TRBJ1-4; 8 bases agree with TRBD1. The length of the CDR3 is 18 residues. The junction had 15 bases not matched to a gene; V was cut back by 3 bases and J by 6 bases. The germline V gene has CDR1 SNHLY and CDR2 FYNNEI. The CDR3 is CASSDFPPGTGGDEKLFF. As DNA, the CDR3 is TGTGCCAGCAGTGATTTCCCCCCCGGGACAGGCGGGGATGAAAAACTGTTTTTT.

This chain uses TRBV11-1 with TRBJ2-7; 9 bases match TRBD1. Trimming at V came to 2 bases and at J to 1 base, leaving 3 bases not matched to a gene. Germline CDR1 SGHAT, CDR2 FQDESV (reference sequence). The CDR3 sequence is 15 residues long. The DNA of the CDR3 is TGTGCCAGCAGCTTATTGACAGGGGGTTCCTACGAGCAGTACTTC. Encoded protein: CASSLLTGGSYEQYF.

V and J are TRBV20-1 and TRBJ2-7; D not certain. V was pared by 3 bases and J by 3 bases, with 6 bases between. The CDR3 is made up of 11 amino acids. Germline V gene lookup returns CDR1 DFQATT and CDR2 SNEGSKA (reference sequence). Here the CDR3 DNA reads TGCAGTGCTAGTATTAACTACGAGCAGTACTTC. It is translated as CSASINYEQYF.

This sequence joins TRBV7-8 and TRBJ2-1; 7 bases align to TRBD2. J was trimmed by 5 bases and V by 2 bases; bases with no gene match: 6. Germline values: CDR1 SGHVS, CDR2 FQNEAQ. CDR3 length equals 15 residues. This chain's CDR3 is CASSLRGTIHNEQFF. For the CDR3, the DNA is TGTGCCAGCAGCTTAAGAGGGACTATTCACAATGAGCAGTTCTTC.